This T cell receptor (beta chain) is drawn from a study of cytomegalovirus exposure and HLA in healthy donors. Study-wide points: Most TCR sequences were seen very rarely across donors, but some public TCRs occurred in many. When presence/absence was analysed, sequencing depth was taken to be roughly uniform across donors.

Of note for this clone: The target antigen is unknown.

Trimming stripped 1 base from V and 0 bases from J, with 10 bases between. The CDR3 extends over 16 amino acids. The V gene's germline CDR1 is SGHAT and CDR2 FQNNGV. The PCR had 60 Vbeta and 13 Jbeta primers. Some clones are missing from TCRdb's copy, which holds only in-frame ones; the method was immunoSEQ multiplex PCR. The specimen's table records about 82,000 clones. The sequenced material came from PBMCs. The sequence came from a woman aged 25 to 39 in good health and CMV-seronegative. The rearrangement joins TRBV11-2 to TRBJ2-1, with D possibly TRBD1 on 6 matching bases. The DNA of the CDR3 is TGTGCCAGCAGCTTAGTGGGGGCCTACTCCTACAATGAGCAGTTCTTC. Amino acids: CASSLVGAYSYNEQFF.